Shown below are 12 T cell receptor beta chains from a single sample sequenced in a study of cytotoxic CD8 clonotypes in ibrutinib-treated CLL. Measured with immunoSEQ multiplex PCR; TCRdb has only the in-frame clones, and not every one. The sample lists 200,000 or so clones, 70% to 75% seen once, with about 6% in the top ten. Material: PBMCs, obtained after 12 months of ibrutinib treatment. The source is a human donor with chronic lymphocytic leukemia.

This rearrangement joins TRBV28 to TRBJ2-3; D not resolved. CDR3 length: 12 amino acids. CDR1 and CDR2 (germline): MDHEN, SYDVKM. The germline V and J ends were trimmed by 5 bases and 0 bases, with 3 bases remaining between them. The CDR3 region has the DNA TGTGCCAGCAGTGTTAGCACAGATACGCAGTATTTT. This gives the protein CASSVSTDTQYF.

This chain joins TRBV6-1 and TRBJ1-5, with a weak D call TRBD1 (6 bases). Germline V gene data show CDR1 as MNHNS and CDR2 as SASEGT. CDR3 size: 16 residues. Trimming removed 0 bases at V and 6 bases at J, with 15 bases between. CDR3 amino acids: CASSEAPGVMRQPQHF. DNA of the CDR3: TGTGCCAGCAGTGAAGCGCCAGGGGTGATGCGTCAGCCCCAGCATTTT.

To note about this clone: Other DNA sequences from this sample encode an identical CDR3 as well. This chain joins TRBV7-9 and TRBJ2-6, with D hard to call. Germline CDR1 SEHNR, CDR2 FQNEAQ (reference sequence). Trimming pared 0 bases from V and 2 bases from J, leaving 8 bases between. The CDR3 loop spans 16 amino acids. The CDR3 nucleotides are TGTGCCAGCAGCTTAGCGCAAGGAACTGGGGCCAACGTCCTGACTTTC. This gives the protein CASSLAQGTGANVLTF. The full variable domain, rest sourced from reference TRBV7-9 and TRBJ2-6, is DTGVSQNPRHKITKRGQNVTFRCDPISEHNRLYWYRQTLGQGPEFLTYFQNEAQLEKSRLLSDRFSAERPKGSFSTLEIQRTEQGDSAMYLCASSLAQGTGANVLTFGAGSRLTVL.

The CDR3 loop is CASSPRGILAEAFF. CDR3 in DNA: TGTGCCAGCTCACCAAGAGGAATTTTGGCTGAAGCTTTCTTT. The chain has TRBV18 and TRBJ1-1; D ambiguous. The length of the CDR3 is 14 residues. The V gene lost 2 bases and the J gene lost 6 bases, with 13 bases spanning the gap. CDR1 and CDR2 (germline): KGHSH, LQKENI.

This sequence joins TRBV5-5 and TRBJ2-1, with TRBD2 matching 14 bases. Germline V gene sequence: CDR1 SGHKS, CDR2 YYEKEE (reference sequence). With V trimmed by 1 base and J by 7 bases, 7 bases remained unmatched. The CDR3 is made up of 17 amino acids. CDR3 residues: CASSLPGTSGGINEQFF. For the CDR3, the DNA is TGTGCCAGCAGCTTGCCAGGGACTAGCGGGGGTATTAATGAGCAGTTCTTC.

The chain links TRBV27 to TRBJ2-7, with 9 bases aligning to TRBD1. V gave up 5 bases and J gave up 7 bases; unmatched junction bases: 6. Germline-derived CDR1 and CDR2 are MNHEY and SMNVEV (reference sequence). This CDR3 region has 13 residues. The CDR3 coding sequence is TGTGCCAGCAGTCACCCGGGACAGGGTGAGCAGTACTTC. Translation: CASSHPGQGEQYF.

CDR3 sequence: CASSQGAGLFF. Here the CDR3 DNA reads TGTGCCAGCTCCCAAGGGGCTGGACTGTTTTTT. The rearrangement joins TRBV6-5 to TRBJ1-4; perhaps TRBD1 as D (5 bases). With 8 bases removed from V and 13 bases from J, the gap between germline ends came to 14 bases. The length of the CDR3 is 11 residues. CDR1 is MNHEY, CDR2 SVGAGI, per germline.

The V gene is TRBV19, the J gene TRBJ1-5; TRBD1 agrees at 11 bases. The germline CDR1 and CDR2 sequences are LNHDA and SQIVND (reference sequence). With 5 bases clipped from V and 6 bases from J, the junction kept 6 bases outside the gene matches. The CDR3 runs 15 residues. CDR3 bases: TGTGCCAGTAGTGCGGGACAGGGGGTGATTCAGCCCCAGCATTTT. It translates to CASSAGQGVIQPQHF.

The V and J genes are TRBV2 and TRBJ2-4; D call uncertain. V was shortened by 4 bases and J by 0 bases, with 19 bases between the two germline ends. Germline V gene lookup returns CDR1 SNHLY and CDR2 FYNNEI. This CDR3 is built from 18 residues. This CDR3 is CASSGRQNPYLAKNIQYF. The CDR3 DNA sequence: TGTGCCAGCAGTGGTCGGCAAAACCCTTACCTAGCCAAAAACATTCAGTACTTC. The full variable domain, its missing parts supplied by reference TRBV2 and TRBJ2-4, is EPEVTQTPSHQVTQMGQEVILRCVPISNHLYFYWYRQILGQKVEFLVSFYNNEISEKSEIFDDQFSVERPDGSNFTLKIRSTKLEDSAMYFCASSGRQNPYLAKNIQYFGAGTRLSVL.

The gene calls are TRBV27 and TRBJ2-3, with 12 nucleotides matching TRBD2. This CDR3 region has 16 residues. The germline gives CDR1 MNHEY, CDR2 SMNVEV (reference sequence). The ends lost 5 bases at V and 5 bases at J; junction bases unmatched: 8. Here the CDR3 reads CASSPSSGGAGDTQYF. As DNA, the CDR3 is TGTGCCAGCAGTCCCTCTAGCGGGGGGGCTGGAGATACGCAGTATTTT.

V gene TRBV30 combines with J gene TRBJ2-2; D is uncertain. The CDR3 consists of 14 residues. Trimming pared 0 bases from V and 5 bases from J, leaving 10 bases between. CDR1 GTSNPN and CDR2 SVGIG come from the germline V gene (reference sequence). CDR3 protein: CAWSVNLSTGELFF. CDR3 DNA: TGTGCCTGGAGTGTAAACCTCTCGACCGGGGAGCTGTTTTTT.

The V gene is TRBV2, the J gene TRBJ1-4; weak D call: TRBD1 (6 bases). Deletions cut 0 bases from V and 11 bases from J, with 16 bases between. Germline CDR1 reads SNHLY; CDR2 reads FYNNEI. This CDR3 has 15 amino acids. DNA for the CDR3: TGTGCCAGCAGTGAAGCGCCTCAACAGGGAGGGAAACTGTTTTTT. Its translation: CASSEAPQQGGKLFF.